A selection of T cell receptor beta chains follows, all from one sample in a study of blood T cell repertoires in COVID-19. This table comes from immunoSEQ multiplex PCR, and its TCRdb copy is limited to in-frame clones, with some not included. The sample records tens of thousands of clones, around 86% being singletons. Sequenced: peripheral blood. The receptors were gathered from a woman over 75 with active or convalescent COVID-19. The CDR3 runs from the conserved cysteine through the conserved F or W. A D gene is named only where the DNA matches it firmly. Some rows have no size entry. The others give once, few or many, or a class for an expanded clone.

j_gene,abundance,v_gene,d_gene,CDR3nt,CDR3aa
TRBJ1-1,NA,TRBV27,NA,TGTGCCAGCAGTGAACAGGGAGGGGTCACTGAAGCTTTCTTT,CASSEQGGVTEAFF
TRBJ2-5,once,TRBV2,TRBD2,TGTGCCAGCAGTGAAGCTCGCGGGGGGGTCCAAGAGACCCAGTACTTC,CASSEARGGVQETQYF
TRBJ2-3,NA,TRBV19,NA,TGTGCCAGTAGTACACGCGGCGAAAGCACAGATACGCAGTATTTT,CASSTRGESTDTQYF
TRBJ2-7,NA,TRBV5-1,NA,TGCGCCAGCAGCCCAGGACAGACCTACGAGCAGTACTTC,CASSPGQTYEQYF
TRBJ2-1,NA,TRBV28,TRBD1,TGTGCCAGCAGTTCGGGACAGGGGGACAATGAGCAGTTCTTC,CASSSGQGDNEQFF
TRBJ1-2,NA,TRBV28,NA,TGTGCCAGCAGAAACAGGGCCGACCTCTATGGCTACACCTTC,CASRNRADLYGYTF
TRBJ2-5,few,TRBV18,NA,TGTGCCAGCTCACCACGGATACAAGGGGGGGAAGAGACCCAGTACTTC,CASSPRIQGGEETQYF
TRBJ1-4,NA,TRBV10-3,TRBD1,TGTGCCATCAGTGAGACACCGACAGGGGGCGGCGAAAAACTGTTTTTT,CAISETPTGGGEKLFF
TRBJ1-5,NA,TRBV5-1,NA,TGCGCCAGCAGCACAAACTTACGACCTCGGACAGATGATAGCAATCAGCCCCAGCATTTT,CASSTNLRPRTDDSNQPQHF
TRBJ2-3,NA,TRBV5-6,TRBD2,TGTGCCAGCAGCGTAGTAGCGGGGATCAACACAGATACGCAGTATTTT,CASSVVAGINTDTQYF